Following are 9 T cell receptor beta chains from one sample sequenced in a study of spatial heterogeneity in lung cancer. Time point meaning: blood at routine non-recurrence follow-up after resection. One entry per CDR3 protein results from TCRdb running MiXCR on the 5' RACE reads. This table holds 110,000 or so distinct CDR3 sequences, under 14% found once. The sample here was PBMCs, taken at follow-up. The receptors were gathered from a female donor with early-stage non-small cell lung cancer.

Many counts were recorded for this clonotype. At one end, the junction sequence differs from germline, possibly due to a read error. The rearrangement links TRBV28 to TRBJ2-5; D might be TRBD2 (5 bases). The CDR3 is 13 residues long. Germline V gene data show CDR1 as MDHEN and CDR2 as SYDVKM. CDR3 sequence: CASSRQGLASIDF. CDR3 nucleotide sequence: TGTGCCAGCAGTCGACAAGGACTCGCCTCTATCGACTTC.

The V call is TRBV19, the J call TRBJ1-1; 9 bases map to TRBD1. Germline V gene data show CDR1 as LNHDA and CDR2 as SQIVND (reference sequence). The CDR3 is made up of 14 amino acids. Unmatched junction bases numbered 8, after V lost 9 bases and J lost 3 bases. CDR3 amino acids: CASRLQGADTEAFF. The CDR3 region has the DNA TGTGCCAGCCGATTACAGGGGGCGGACACTGAAGCTTTCTTT.

This chain connects TRBV3-1 to TRBJ2-2; D uncertain. The CDR3 consists of 13 residues. Germline V gene sequence: CDR1 LGHDT, CDR2 YNNKEL (reference sequence). The V end lost 6 bases, the J end lost 7 bases, and 12 bases lay between the germline ends. The CDR3: CASRVPQSGELFF. CDR3 coding DNA: TGTGCCAGCAGAGTCCCCCAGAGCGGGGAGCTGTTTTTT.

CDR3 DNA: TGTGCCAGCAGCCTTGACCTGAACAATGAGCAGTTCTTC. It codes for CASSLDLNNEQFF. This rearrangement joins TRBV7-9 to TRBJ2-1; no definite D call. CDR1 is SEHNR and CDR2 is FQNEAQ in the germline V gene (reference sequence). This CDR3 comprises 13 residues. The V end was cut by 5 bases, the J end by 5 bases, with 10 bases between.

The chain has TRBV27 and TRBJ2-3; no clear D gene. The CDR3 length is 15 residues. V was pared by 6 bases and J by 6 bases, with 19 bases between. Looked up from germline, CDR1 is MNHEY and CDR2 is SMNVEV (reference sequence). CDR3 DNA sequence: TGTGCCAGCAGCCGAGAAGCCATCGATTGGGATACGCAGTATTTT. As protein: CASSREAIDWDTQYF.

V usage is TRBV27 and J usage is TRBJ2-1; 8 bases match TRBD1. CDR1 is MNHEY and CDR2 is SMNVEV in the germline V gene (reference sequence). The CDR3 totals 15 residues. V lost 6 bases and J lost 5; bases outside the gene matches: 9. This CDR3 is CASSPGGWGDNEQFF. The CDR3 DNA reads as TGTGCCAGCAGCCCAGGGGGCTGGGGGGACAATGAGCAGTTCTTC.

This clonotype occurred a few times. This rearrangement joins TRBV28 to TRBJ2-3, with 7 bases that match TRBD2. V lost 4 bases and J lost 2; bases outside the gene matches: 3. CDR3 length: 14 residues. Germline V gene sequence: CDR1 MDHEN, CDR2 SYDVKM. CDR3 bases: TGTGCCAGCAGTTCGGGACTAAACACAGATACGCAGTATTTT. As protein: CASSSGLNTDTQYF.

About this clonotype itself: One end of the junction fails to match germline, which may point to a read error. The chain employs TRBV29-1 and TRBJ2-3; tentatively, D is TRBD1 or TRBD2 (5 bases each). The CDR3 has 13 residues. Looked up from germline, CDR1 is SQVTM and CDR2 is ANQGSEA. CDR3 DNA sequence: TGCAGCGTTATACCAGGGAGCACAGATACGCGGTATTTT. Its translation: CSVIPGSTDTRYF.

This chain joins TRBV7-3 and TRBJ2-3; 8 bases match TRBD2. Germline trimming cut 2 bases from V and 4 bases from J; bases unmatched to any gene: 11. CDR1 SGHTA and CDR2 FQGTGA come from the germline V gene. The CDR3 totals 17 residues. CDR3: CASSLFAGGVKADTQYF. The CDR3 nucleotides are TGTGCCAGCAGCTTATTCGCGGGAGGCGTTAAGGCAGATACGCAGTATTTT. Looking up the rest from reference TRBV7-3 and TRBJ2-3 gives the full variable domain: GAGVSQTPSNKVTEKGKYVELRCDPISGHTALYWYRQSLGQGPEFLIYFQGTGAADDSGLPNDRFFAVRPEGSVSTLKIQRTERGDSAVYLCASSLFAGGVKADTQYFGPGTRLTVL.